This entry describes one TCR beta chain. This entry is derived from a study of blood T cell repertoires in COVID-19. Looking at the study overall: Samples representing acute and convalescent COVID-19 were sourced from the United States, Italy and Spain. PBMCs, B-cell-depleted T cells, or T cells provided the cDNA or gDNA that made up the material.

The CDR3 has 16 residues. Germline V gives CDR1 ENHRY, CDR2 SYGVKD. With V trimmed by 3 bases and J by 4 bases, 7 bases remained unmatched. In the original workflow: Scientists estimated how many nucleated cells there were by amplifying reference gene primers. Generated by immunoSEQ multiplex PCR, the TCRdb table keeps only in-frame clones and is missing some. V and J calls plus clone size are reproduced from that table; the DNA served to infer D and trimming. Altogether just over 250,000 clones are present, around nine tenths being singletons, with the ten largest covering about 10%. The sequenced sample was peripheral blood. This receptor was obtained from a man aged 35 to 55 who had recovered from COVID-19. The chain joins TRBV10-3 to TRBJ2-1; TRBD2 matches at 9 bases. The CDR3 nucleotides are TGTGCCATCAGTGACCTCCCTAGCGGGGTATACAATGAGCAGTTCTTC. Translated, it gives CAISDLPSGVYNEQFF.